The 30 T cell receptor beta chains below all came from one sample that was sequenced in a study of T-cell reconstitution after alpha-beta-depleted transplantation in children. A TCRbeta library incorporating unique molecular identifiers was prepared. One entry per CDR3 protein, called by TCRdb with MiXCR from the PCR reads. The table records about 610,000 distinct CDR3 sequences, roughly a tenth of them present only once. The source was PBMCs from the stem cell graft donor, collected from the stem cell graft. The receptors were sampled from a human donor who donated a stem cell graft to a child with acute myeloid leukemia.

This clonotype was seen a few times. This chain uses TRBV12-3 or TRBV12-4 with TRBJ1-5; 7 positions agree with TRBD1. V trimming: 6 bases; J trimming: 7 bases; junction bases outside the gene matches: 9. The CDR3 totals 14 residues. CDR3 sequence reads: CASRTTGAGQPQHF. CDR3 in DNA: TGTGCCAGCAGGACCACAGGGGCAGGACAGCCCCAGCATTTT.

In its sample, this clonotype was seen many times. This chain connects TRBV15 to TRBJ1-2, with a possible D match to TRBD1 (6 bases). The CDR3 is 18 residues long. Trimming took 3 bases from V and 5 from J, leaving 25 bases between them. In germline, CDR1 is LNHNV, CDR2 YYDKDF (reference sequence). CDR3 nucleotides: TGTGCCACCAGCAGTCTCCACCAAACCGACAGGCCGGCATATGGCTACACCTTC. It codes for CATSSLHQTDRPAYGYTF. The whole variable domain, filled in from reference TRBV15 and TRBJ1-2, reads DAMVIQNPRYQVTQFGKPVTLSCSQTLNHNVMYWYQQKSSQAPKLLFHYYDKDFNNEADTPDNFQSRRPNTSFCFLDIRSPGLGDTAMYLCATSSLHQTDRPAYGYTFGSGTRLTVV.

In its sample, this clonotype was seen many times. The J gene is TRBJ2-1, the V gene TRBV11-2; possible D gene TRBD2, 6 bases. The CDR3 has 13 amino acids. CDR1 SGHAT and CDR2 FQNNGV come from the germline V gene. V was cut by 0 bases and J by 12 bases, with 12 bases left in between. The CDR3 sequence is CASSLDGGQAQFF. CDR3 bases: TGTGCCAGCAGCTTAGATGGAGGGCAGGCGCAGTTCTTC.

This clonotype was found many times. This chain joins TRBV7-2 and TRBJ2-2, with a tentative D call TRBD2 (5 bases). This CDR3 spans 17 amino acids. Germline V lookup: CDR1 SGHTA, CDR2 FQGNSA. Trimming cost V 2 bases and J 1 base, with 14 bases left between them. CDR3 residues: CASSLKTSGMNTGELFF. The CDR3 DNA is TGTGCCAGCAGCTTAAAGACATCCGGGATGAACACCGGGGAGCTGTTTTTT.

The gene calls are TRBV5-1 and TRBJ2-7, with D perhaps matching TRBD1 (6 bases). This CDR3 is built from 14 residues. Looked up from germline, CDR1 is SGHRS and CDR2 is YFSETQ. V was clipped by 4 bases and J by 5 bases, with 16 bases between them. The CDR3 coding sequence is TGCGCCAGCAGCAATCAACCAGGGGTAAACGAGCAGTACTTC. Translation: CASSNQPGVNEQYF. The full variable domain, rest sourced from reference TRBV5-1 and TRBJ2-7, is KAGVTQTPRYLIKTRGQQVTLSCSPISGHRSVSWYQQTPGQGLQFLFEYFSETQRNKGNFPGRFSGRQFSNSRSEMNVSTLELGDSALYLCASSNQPGVNEQYFGPGTRLTVT.

The gene calls are TRBV7-6 and TRBJ2-1, with D hard to call. The CDR3 length is 15 residues. Trimming shortened V by 4 bases and J by 3 bases, and 13 bases separated the two germline ends. CDR1 is SGHVS and CDR2 is FNYEAQ in the germline V gene. The CDR3 region has the DNA TGTGCCAGCAGCTCCTTAGGTTCGAACTACAATGAGCAGTTCTTC. Residues: CASSSLGSNYNEQFF.

Regarding this clonotype: A read error is likely, as this CDR3 ends without the conserved phenylalanine or tryptophan. The chain is built from TRBV5-6 and TRBJ1-5; 7 nucleotides match TRBD1. Looked up from germline, CDR1 is SGHDT and CDR2 is YYEEEE. J was trimmed by 2 bases and V by 2 bases; bases with no gene match: 10. The CDR3 loop spans 17 amino acids. The CDR3 spells CASSLFVGQGGNQPQHY. CDR3 nucleotides: TGTGCCAGCAGCTTATTTGTGGGGCAGGGGGGCAATCAGCCCCAGCATTAT.

The CDR3 sequence: CASSPGLEQYF. Here the CDR3 DNA reads TGTGCCAGCAGCCCCGGACTAGAGCAGTACTTC. V is TRBV7-9 and J is TRBJ2-7; D possibly corresponds to TRBD2 (6 bases). The CDR3 is made up of 11 amino acids. Germline V gene data show CDR1 as SEHNR and CDR2 as FQNEAQ (reference sequence). With 5 bases removed from V and 7 bases from J, the gap between germline ends came to 9 bases.

This clonotype has a count of ten or more. The chain couples TRBV20-1 to TRBJ2-2; D remains unclear. This CDR3 contains 14 residues. Germline-derived CDR1 and CDR2 are DFQATT and SNEGSKA (reference sequence). V was pared by 6 bases and J by 4 bases, with 15 bases between. The CDR3 is CSADEGRATGELFF. DNA for the CDR3: TGCAGTGCAGACGAAGGAAGGGCCACCGGGGAGCTGTTTTTT.

Ten or more counts support this clonotype. This chain joins TRBV12-3 or TRBV12-4 and TRBJ2-1; 8 nucleotides align to TRBD2. The CDR3 has 18 residues. V lost 7 bases to trimming and J lost 5 bases; unmatched junction nucleotides: 19. The CDR3 DNA sequence: TGTGCCAGCAAAGTTCGCCTAGCGGGTGGGGGGGGAAACAATGAGCAGTTCTTC. The encoded protein is CASKVRLAGGGGNNEQFF.

This chain connects TRBV18 to TRBJ2-6; D uncertain. Trimming cost V 1 base and J 0 bases, with 16 bases left between them. CDR3 length equals 19 residues. CDR1 and CDR2 (germline): KGHSH, LQKENI. The CDR3 region is CASSPLSVGKSSGANVLTF. The CDR3 DNA reads TGTGCCAGCTCACCACTTAGTGTAGGGAAAAGCTCTGGGGCCAACGTCCTGACTTTC.

The chain combines TRBV5-1 with TRBJ2-7, with 7 bases that match TRBD1. V was pared by 4 bases and J by 2 bases, with 6 bases of the junction left unmatched. CDR3 length: 14 amino acids. The germline gives CDR1 SGHRS, CDR2 YFSETQ. The chain's CDR3 is CASSATGSTYEQYF. CDR3 DNA sequence: TGCGCCAGCAGCGCGACAGGGAGTACCTACGAGCAGTACTTC.

This clonotype was found many times. The V call is TRBV10-3, the J call TRBJ2-7; 9 bases line up with TRBD2. CDR1 is ENHRY and CDR2 is SYGVKD in the germline V gene. J was trimmed by 6 bases and V by 3 bases; bases with no gene match: 6. The CDR3 is made up of 14 amino acids. CDR3 protein: CAISDIAGASEQYF. CDR3 nucleotides: TGTGCCATCAGTGATATAGCGGGAGCCTCCGAGCAGTACTTC.

A few counts support this clonotype. The V call is TRBV6-5, the J call TRBJ1-2, with D hard to call. The CDR3 is made up of 18 amino acids. The V and J ends lost 2 bases and 0 bases respectively, with 19 bases between them. Germline loops: CDR1 MNHEY, CDR2 SVGAGI. CDR3 sequence reads: CASSYPHGREGTNYGYTF. In DNA, the CDR3 is TGTGCCAGCAGTTACCCCCATGGACGGGAGGGAACTAACTATGGCTACACCTTC.

The chain employs TRBV12-3 or TRBV12-4 and TRBJ2-4, with 11 bases fitting TRBD2. J gave up 1 base and V 5 bases, and 7 bases lay outside the gene matches. The CDR3 totals 17 residues. The CDR3 region is CASSPLAGGMAKNIQYF. CDR3 coding DNA: TGTGCCAGCAGTCCCCTAGCGGGAGGAATGGCCAAAAACATTCAGTACTTC.

This clonotype was recorded a few times. The rearrangement links TRBV19 to TRBJ2-2; tentative D call: TRBD1 (5 bases). With 4 bases removed from V and 3 bases from J, the gap between germline ends came to 9 bases. Germline V gene data show CDR1 as LNHDA and CDR2 as SQIVND (reference sequence). CDR3 size: 14 residues. CDR3 in DNA: TGTGCCAGTAGTACAGGGATGGACACCGGGGAGCTGTTTTTT. This encodes CASSTGMDTGELFF.

This clonotype was detected ten times or more. This sequence joins TRBV7-2 and TRBJ2-3; D uncertain. The V gene's germline CDR1 is SGHTA and CDR2 FQGNSA. This CDR3 spans 11 amino acids. Trimming removed 5 bases from V and 4 bases from J, with 4 bases in between. Here the CDR3 reads CASSHADTQYF. Here the CDR3 DNA reads TGTGCCAGCAGCCATGCAGATACGCAGTATTTT.

The V call is TRBV29-1, the J call TRBJ2-7; D might be TRBD1 or TRBD2, each matching 7 bases. The CDR3 length is 14 residues. Germline-derived CDR1 and CDR2 are SQVTM and ANQGSEA. V lost 5 bases and J 6 bases, leaving 20 bases between the germline ends. CDR3 DNA sequence: TGCAGCGTTCGCCACAGGGGAGGGGGATTCGAGCAGTACTTC. Translating it yields CSVRHRGGGFEQYF.

V gene TRBV7-9 combines with J gene TRBJ1-4, with D possibly TRBD1 on 5 matching bases. The germline gives CDR1 SEHNR, CDR2 FQNEAQ (reference sequence). The CDR3 is 15 residues long. Trimming removed 1 base at V and 4 bases at J, with 10 bases between. The CDR3 DNA is TGTGCCAGCAGCTTAGAAGGGACCGTTAATGAAAAACTGTTTTTT. It encodes CASSLEGTVNEKLFF.

In this sample, this clonotype turned up a few times. J is TRBJ2-7 and V is TRBV4-3, with TRBD2 matching over 7 bases. The CDR3 sequence is 15 residues long. Unmatched junction bases numbered 9, after V lost 0 bases and J lost 7 bases. Germline V gene data show CDR1 as LGHNA and CDR2 as YSLEER. The CDR3 DNA follows: TGCGCCAGCAGCCAAGATATGGGAGGGTCATGGGAGCAGTACTTC. Translating it yields CASSQDMGGSWEQYF.

This clonotype has a count of ten or more. The V gene is TRBV25-1, the J gene TRBJ1-1; no clear D gene. Germline V gene sequence: CDR1 MGHDK, CDR2 SYGVNS. V lost 2 bases and J lost 0, with 10 bases in between. The CDR3 contains 15 residues. In DNA form, the CDR3 reads TGTGCCAGCAGTGAACGGCGAACCCTGAACACTGAAGCTTTCTTT. Amino acid sequence: CASSERRTLNTEAFF.

This clonotype was counted between two and nine times. This sequence joins TRBV7-8 and TRBJ2-1; a possible D gene is TRBD2 (5 bases). The CDR3 consists of 16 residues. Trimming removed 5 bases at V and 0 bases at J, with 14 bases between. Per the germline V gene, CDR1 is SGHVS and CDR2 is FQNEAQ. CDR3 region: CASSPPADYSYNEQFF. The CDR3 DNA reads TGTGCCAGCAGCCCCCCGGCCGACTACTCCTACAATGAGCAGTTCTTC.

This clonotype occurred once. The genes are TRBV6-1 and TRBJ2-7; D gene unclear. The CDR3 runs to 13 residues. The V end lost 1 base, the J end lost 1 base, and 5 bases lay between the germline ends. Germline CDR1 reads MNHNS; CDR2 reads SASEGT. Here the CDR3 DNA reads TGTGCCAGCAGTGAAGAGTATTCCTACGAGCAGTACTTC. Translated, it gives CASSEEYSYEQYF.

This clonotype was observed a few times. The chain couples TRBV6-5 to TRBJ1-1; 10 bases line up with TRBD1. This CDR3 is 14 amino acids long. V was pared by 0 bases and J by 11 bases, with 6 bases of the junction left unmatched. The germline gives CDR1 MNHEY, CDR2 SVGAGI. CDR3 sequence reads: CASSYSTGGARAFF. CDR3 bases: TGTGCCAGCAGTTACTCGACAGGGGGCGCGAGGGCTTTCTTT.

This clonotype was counted many times. Germline is not matched at one junction end, which may reflect a read error. The V call is TRBV6-1, the J call TRBJ2-1; 7 bases line up with TRBD2. Germline CDR1 is MNHNS and CDR2 is SASEGT. There are 11 residues in the CDR3. The chain's CDR3 is CASSAQAGSAF. For the CDR3, the DNA is TGTGCCAGCAGTGCTCAAGCGGGATCAGCCTTC.

The chain links TRBV20-1 to TRBJ2-7; the match to TRBD2 covers 10 bases. V lost 4 bases, J lost 5 bases, and 5 bases stayed unmatched. The CDR3 is 13 amino acids. CDR1 and CDR2 from the germline V gene are DFQATT and SNEGSKA (reference sequence). As DNA, the CDR3 is TGCAGTGCTAAGGTAGCGGGAGGAAACGAGCAGTACTTC. This encodes CSAKVAGGNEQYF.

The sample holds many counts of this clonotype. The chain joins TRBV5-1 to TRBJ2-3; tentatively, D is TRBD2 (5 bases). From germline, CDR1 is SGHRS and CDR2 YFSETQ. Trimming shortened V by 4 bases and J by 1 base, and 13 bases separated the two germline ends. The CDR3 is 15 residues long. Here the CDR3 reads CASSPSGLGTDTQYF. Written as DNA, the CDR3 is TGCGCCAGCAGCCCTTCGGGGTTAGGCACAGATACGCAGTATTTT. Full variable domain (rest looked up from reference TRBV5-1 and TRBJ2-3): KAGVTQTPRYLIKTRGQQVTLSCSPISGHRSVSWYQQTPGQGLQFLFEYFSETQRNKGNFPGRFSGRQFSNSRSEMNVSTLELGDSALYLCASSPSGLGTDTQYFGPGTRLTVL.

V is TRBV5-5 and J is TRBJ2-7; the D gene could be TRBD1 or TRBD2 (5 bases each). Germline V CDR1 and CDR2: SGHKS, YYEKEE (reference sequence). The CDR3 is 14 residues long. Between the trimmed V and J ends, which lost 7 bases and 1 base, there was a span of 15 bases. CDR3 coding DNA: TGTGCCAGCGACGAGTTCGAGGGGTCCTACGAGCAGTACTTC. Amino acid sequence: CASDEFEGSYEQYF.

The chain recombines TRBV12-5 with TRBJ2-5, with 8 bases identical to TRBD1. The CDR3 sequence is 16 residues long. V gave up 0 bases and J gave up 4 bases; unmatched junction bases: 7. The germline CDR1 and CDR2 sequences are LGHNT and FRNRAP. The CDR3 sequence is CASGLVVTGVGETQYF. The CDR3 bases are TGTGCTAGTGGTTTGGTTGTGACAGGGGTTGGAGAGACCCAGTACTTC.

The rearrangement links TRBV20-1 to TRBJ1-1; tentative D call: TRBD1 (6 bases). Trimming pared 0 bases from V and 2 bases from J, leaving 13 bases between. The CDR3 extends over 15 amino acids. In germline, CDR1 is DFQATT, CDR2 SNEGSKA (reference sequence). This chain's CDR3 is CSARDPGTLNTEAFF. The CDR3 DNA is TGCAGTGCTAGAGACCCTGGGACATTAAACACTGAAGCTTTCTTT.